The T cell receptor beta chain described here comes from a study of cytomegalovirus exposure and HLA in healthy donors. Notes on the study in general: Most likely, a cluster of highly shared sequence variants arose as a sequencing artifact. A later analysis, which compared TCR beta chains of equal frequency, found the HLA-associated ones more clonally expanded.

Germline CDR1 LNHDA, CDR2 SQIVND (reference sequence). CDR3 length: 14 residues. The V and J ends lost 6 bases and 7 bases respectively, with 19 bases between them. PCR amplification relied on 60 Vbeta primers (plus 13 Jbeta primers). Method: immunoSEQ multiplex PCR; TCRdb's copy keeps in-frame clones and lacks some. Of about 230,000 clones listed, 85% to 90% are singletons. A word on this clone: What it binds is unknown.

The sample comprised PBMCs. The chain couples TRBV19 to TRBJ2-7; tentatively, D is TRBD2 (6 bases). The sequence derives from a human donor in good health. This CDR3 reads CASSSVGGTKEQYF. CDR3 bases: TGTGCCAGTAGCTCCGTCGGGGGTACGAAGGAGCAGTACTTC.